The entry that follows covers one TCR beta chain sequence. The antigen is not known. The data derive from a study of cytomegalovirus exposure and HLA in healthy donors. Assay used: immunoSEQ multiplex PCR; TCRdb lists only in-frame clones, some missing. The sample has some 150,000 clones; about 90% are singletons. The CDR3 contains 15 residues. The V gene lost 2 bases and the J gene lost 3 bases, with 14 bases spanning the gap. Germline CDR1 GTSNPN, CDR2 SVGIG (reference sequence). The study, taken as a whole, reports: Generally TCR sequences proved uncommon, though certain public TCRs appeared in numerous donors.

The chain uses TRBV30 and TRBJ1-5; the D gene is possibly TRBD1 (5 bases). Input material: PBMCs. The receptor comes from a woman aged 18-29 years in good health and CMV-seropositive. Here the CDR3 DNA reads TGTGCCTGGAGTATGTTAGGGGCGCACAATCAGCCCCAGCATTTT. This gives the protein CAWSMLGAHNQPQHF.